This T cell receptor beta chain originates from a study of cytomegalovirus exposure and HLA in healthy donors. Study in general: Prior work identified around 120 million unique TCR beta sequences in approximately 200 million T cells. Falling in the Caucasian-associated ancestry cluster were roughly 80% of approximately 410 genotyped donors.

Study-level points and caveats: Common viral pathogens were later found to be apparently linked to several of the most significant clusters. CMV antigen specificity of a few CMV-associated chains was confirmed in vitro.

Primers for the PCR totalled 60 Vbeta and 13 Jbeta. Sequenced by immunoSEQ multiplex PCR; TCRdb stores in-frame clones only, minus some. The sample lists 100,000 to 120,000 clones; approximately 80% were seen once. Only one count was recorded for this clone. Its antigen is unidentified. CDR1 and CDR2 (germline): SEHNR, FQNEAQ (reference sequence). CDR3 length: 11 residues. V dropped 7 bases and J dropped 4 bases, with 8 bases sitting between them. V gene TRBV7-9 combines with J gene TRBJ2-7; D not certain. The receptor comes from a woman aged 55 to 70 in good health and CMV-seropositive. Sequencing used PBMCs. CDR3 residues: CASNSKYEQYF. The CDR3 coding sequence is TGTGCCAGCAACTCTAAGTACGAGCAGTACTTC.